Following are 30 T cell receptor beta chains from one sample sequenced in a study of graft-versus-host responses after intestinal transplantation. No antigens are known for them. The method was immunoSEQ multiplex PCR; TCRdb's version includes in-frame clones alone and lacks a portion of them. Of more than 90,000 clones listed, over 85% are singletons. The specimen was unstimulated CD4+ T cells sorted from spleen or lymph node cells, collected before transplant. The receptors here all came from a human donor who was the organ donor for an intestinal transplant.

This rearrangement joins TRBV4-3 to TRBJ2-3, with a weak D call TRBD1 (6 bases). Trimming removed 0 bases from V and 5 bases from J, with 12 bases in between. This CDR3 region has 15 residues. CDR1 LGHNA and CDR2 YSLEER come from the germline V gene. DNA of the CDR3: TGCGCCAGCAGCCAAGAGGGCAGGGGAGTAGATACGCAGTATTTT. Translating gives CASSQEGRGVDTQYF.

J is TRBJ2-5 and V is TRBV9; weak D call: TRBD1 (5 bases). This CDR3 is built from 14 residues. Looked up from germline, CDR1 is SGDLS and CDR2 is YYNGEE. V shed 0 bases and J shed 5 bases, with 11 bases lying between them. This CDR3 reads CASSVEGAGETQYF. The CDR3 nucleotides read TGTGCCAGCAGCGTAGAAGGGGCAGGGGAGACCCAGTACTTC.

This clone was recorded once. This chain links TRBV6-1 with TRBJ1-2; 9 bases match TRBD1. The CDR3 is 12 amino acids. V shed 5 bases, J shed 6 bases, and the junction held 1 base outside the gene matches. Germline loops: CDR1 MNHNS, CDR2 SASEGT. In nucleotides, the CDR3 is TGTGCCAGCAGTAGGACAGGGGATGGCTACACCTTC. As protein: CASSRTGDGYTF.

V usage is TRBV2 and J usage is TRBJ1-2, with 9 nucleotides matching TRBD1. Germline CDR1 SNHLY, CDR2 FYNNEI. The junction had 9 bases not matched to a gene; V was cut back by 3 bases and J by 7 bases. The CDR3 runs to 15 residues. The CDR3 coding sequence is TGTGCCAGCAGTGATACAGGGGGCGGAAGGAGTGGCTACACCTTC. Amino acid sequence: CASSDTGGGRSGYTF.

This clone was seen a few times. The V gene is TRBV28, the J gene TRBJ1-1; the D is unclear. CDR1 MDHEN and CDR2 SYDVKM come from the germline V gene. Trimming removed 3 bases at V and 4 bases at J, with 9 bases between. CDR3 length equals 13 residues. The DNA for the CDR3 is TGTGCCAGCAGTTTTCAAAGTGGCACTGAAGCTTTCTTT. This encodes CASSFQSGTEAFF.

The chain links TRBV6-5 to TRBJ1-1; maybe TRBD1 (5 bases). CDR1 is MNHEY and CDR2 is SVGAGI in the germline V gene. CDR3 size: 15 residues. V was shortened by 0 bases and J by 4 bases, with 12 bases between the two germline ends. CDR3 sequence (DNA): TGTGCCAGCAGTTACTCGCGGGAGGGGAGCACTGAAGCTTTCTTT. Translating gives CASSYSREGSTEAFF.

The gene calls are TRBV27 and TRBJ2-2; D may be TRBD2 (5 bases). The CDR3 consists of 16 residues. V was trimmed by 11 bases and J by 1 base, leaving 20 bases between them. Germline V gene sequence: CDR1 MNHEY, CDR2 SMNVEV (reference sequence). The CDR3 DNA is TGTGCCTCAGCATTTTTCGAGGGCTTGAACACCGGGGAGCTGTTTTTT. Amino acids: CASAFFEGLNTGELFF.

This clone was recorded only once. The chain carries TRBV7-2 and TRBJ2-2, with D possibly being TRBD2 (6 bases). The CDR3 has 16 amino acids. Trimming stripped 4 bases from V and 7 bases from J, with 19 bases between. CDR1 SGHTA and CDR2 FQGNSA come from the germline V gene. CDR3 in amino acids: CASSYSASVTDGELFF. As DNA, the CDR3 is TGTGCCAGCAGCTATTCCGCTAGCGTGACTGACGGGGAGCTGTTTTTT. Filled out from reference TRBV7-2 and TRBJ2-2, the complete variable domain reads GAGVSQSPSNKVTEKGKDVELRCDPISGHTALYWYRQSLGQGLEFLIYFQGNSAPDKSGLPSDRFSAERTGGSVSTLTIQRTQQEDSAVYLCASSYSASVTDGELFFGEGSRLTVL.

The gene calls are TRBV29-1 and TRBJ2-5, with D perhaps assigned TRBD1 or TRBD2 (8 bases each). The CDR3 is 17 amino acids. V was shortened by 6 bases and J by 2 bases, with 25 bases between the two germline ends. Germline CDR1 and CDR2: SQVTM and ANQGSEA. The chain's CDR3 is CSVPKHRGGQAQETQYF. As DNA, the CDR3 is TGCAGCGTCCCTAAACACCGGGGGGGACAGGCTCAAGAGACCCAGTACTTC.

The chain is built from TRBV30 and TRBJ2-7; tentatively, D is TRBD2 (6 bases). CDR3 size: 13 residues. Germline V gene lookup returns CDR1 GTSNPN and CDR2 SVGIG (reference sequence). The V end lost 8 bases, the J end lost 1 base, and 15 bases lay between the germline ends. The chain's CDR3 is CAGGRRVSYEQYF. CDR3 bases: TGTGCCGGAGGGAGGCGGGTTTCCTACGAGCAGTACTTC.

Remarks on this clone: Other nucleotide sequences from this sample produce the same CDR3. The CDR3 is CASSYPGPNYEQYF. The CDR3 DNA follows: TGTGCCAGCAGCTACCCGGGACCAAACTACGAGCAGTACTTC. The rearrangement joins TRBV6-6 to TRBJ2-7; TRBD1 or TRBD2 may be the D gene (5 bases each). V dropped 6 bases and J dropped 3 bases, with 15 bases sitting between them. CDR3 length: 14 amino acids. Germline values: CDR1 MNHNY, CDR2 SVGAGI (reference sequence).

The CDR3: CASSFAGGQPQHF. Here the CDR3 DNA reads TGTGCCAGCAGTTTCGCCGGGGGTCAGCCCCAGCATTTT. V is TRBV28 and J is TRBJ1-5; maybe TRBD1 (5 bases). Germline CDR1 MDHEN, CDR2 SYDVKM. V was pared by 3 bases and J by 6 bases, with 9 bases between. CDR3 length: 13 residues.

The chain combines TRBV27 with TRBJ1-2; 9 bases agree with TRBD1. The CDR3 contains 14 residues. Unmatched junction bases numbered 4, after V lost 0 bases and J lost 8 bases. In germline, CDR1 is MNHEY, CDR2 SMNVEV (reference sequence). This CDR3 is CASSLSGTGKGYTF. In DNA, the CDR3 is TGTGCCAGCAGTTTATCCGGGACAGGGAAAGGCTACACCTTC.

CDR3 sequence: CASSRGDDGKTQYF. The CDR3, as DNA: TGCGCCAGCAGCCGAGGGGACGACGGGAAGACCCAGTACTTC. This chain uses TRBV5-1 with TRBJ2-5; D may correspond to TRBD1 or TRBD2 (5 bases each). From germline, CDR1 is SGHRS and CDR2 YFSETQ. Deletions cut 4 bases from V and 6 bases from J, with 16 bases between. CDR3 length: 14 residues.

In DNA, the CDR3 is TGTGCCAGCAGCGATTCGATCAACGAGCAGTACTTC. Its protein product is CASSDSINEQYF. This chain uses TRBV7-6 with TRBJ2-5; D remains unclear. The J call may not be correct, given that the DNA end is closer to TRBJ2-7. Germline values: CDR1 SGHVS, CDR2 FNYEAQ. The CDR3 runs 12 residues.

V gene TRBV4-1 combines with J gene TRBJ2-2, with unresolved D. The CDR3 is 17 amino acids. From germline, CDR1 is MGHRA and CDR2 YSYEKL. Trimming cost V 0 bases and J 2 bases, with 13 bases left between them. CDR3 DNA: TGCGCCAGCAGCCAAGATTATTGGGCCCGTAACACCGGGGAGCTGTTTTTT. Translation gives CASSQDYWARNTGELFF.

The chain carries TRBV6-4 and TRBJ2-7; either TRBD1 or TRBD2 may supply D (6 bases each). V lost 2 bases, J lost 2 bases, and 16 bases lay in between. The CDR3 is 16 amino acids. CDR1 is MRHNA and CDR2 is SNTAGT in the germline V gene. The CDR3 sequence: CASSDMGAGRTYEQYF. DNA for the CDR3: TGTGCCAGCAGTGACATGGGGGCGGGAAGGACCTACGAGCAGTACTTC.

The chain carries TRBV5-4 and TRBJ1-2, with unresolved D. Trimming cost V 5 bases and J 6 bases, with 14 bases left between them. This CDR3 region has 13 residues. CDR1 and CDR2 (germline): SGHNT, YYREEE (reference sequence). The CDR3 region is CASSSDPSHGYTF. CDR3 sequence (DNA): TGTGCCAGCAGTTCAGATCCCTCCCATGGCTACACCTTC.

This clone was detected only once. The chain links TRBV29-1 to TRBJ1-2; D ambiguous. Germline assignment: CDR1 SQVTM and CDR2 ANQGSEA. There are 13 residues in the CDR3. Trimming left V 6 bases short and J 0 bases short, with 11 bases between. The CDR3 DNA reads TGCAGCGTAGCTAACAGATCTAACTATGGCTACACCTTC. It is translated as CSVANRSNYGYTF.

The V gene is TRBV6-5, the J gene TRBJ2-1, with TRBD1 as a possible D gene (8 bases). Per the germline V gene, CDR1 is MNHEY and CDR2 is SVGAGI. Trimming removed 6 bases from V and 4 bases from J, with 16 bases in between. The CDR3 has 15 amino acids. CDR3 sequence: CASRGGGTGYNEQFF. DNA for the CDR3: TGTGCCAGCAGGGGAGGGGGGACAGGTTACAATGAGCAGTTCTTC.

As concerns this clone: One end of the junction is discordant with germline, which a read error may explain. The chain employs TRBV11-2 and TRBJ2-1; D is undetermined. The CDR3 has 14 amino acids. In germline, CDR1 is SGHAT, CDR2 FQNNGV. As DNA, the CDR3 is TGTGCCGGCAGCTTAGGCCCGTCCTACAATGAGCAGTTCTTC. It translates to CAGSLGPSYNEQFF.

The rearrangement uses TRBV19 and TRBJ2-4; 13 nucleotides agree with TRBD2. Trimming took 6 bases from V and 0 from J; bases not matched to a gene: 5. Germline values: CDR1 LNHDA, CDR2 SQIVND (reference sequence). The CDR3 length is 17 residues. The CDR3 loop reads CASRRTSGGVAKNIQYF. In DNA form, the CDR3 reads TGTGCCAGTAGAAGGACTAGCGGGGGAGTAGCCAAAAACATTCAGTACTTC.

The CDR3 here is CASSLGQGSSYEQYF. The CDR3, as DNA: TGTGCCAGCAGCTTAGGGCAGGGGTCCTCCTACGAGCAGTACTTC. The gene calls are TRBV7-2 and TRBJ2-7; D perhaps matches TRBD1 (6 bases). Trimming pared 1 base from V and 0 bases from J, leaving 10 bases between. The CDR3 contains 15 residues. Germline CDR1 SGHTA, CDR2 FQGNSA.

This chain links TRBV20-1 with TRBJ2-5; the D gene is possibly TRBD2 (5 bases). Germline CDR1 is DFQATT and CDR2 is SNEGSKA (reference sequence). The V end was cut by 5 bases, the J end by 7 bases, with 11 bases between. The CDR3 length is 11 residues. Written as DNA, the CDR3 is TGCAGTGCTGAACTAGTTGTGACCCAGTACTTC. It encodes CSAELVVTQYF.

The chain combines TRBV6-1 with TRBJ2-2; possibly TRBD2 for D (5 bases). The germline V gene encodes CDR1 MNHNS and CDR2 SASEGT. This CDR3 is 13 amino acids long. The V end lost 11 bases, the J end lost 3 bases, and 13 bases lay between the germline ends. In DNA, the CDR3 is TGTGCCGCACGGAGGTCGGACACCGGGGAGCTGTTTTTT. Amino acids: CAARRSDTGELFF.

Written as DNA, the CDR3 is TGTGCCAGCAGCCAAGAGGTAGGATTTGATCGAGATACGCAGTATTTT. Translated: CASSQEVGFDRDTQYF. The chain employs TRBV4-2 and TRBJ2-3; the D is unclear. There are 16 residues in the CDR3. V gave up 0 bases and J gave up 5 bases, with 15 bases separating them. Looked up from germline, CDR1 is LGHNA and CDR2 is YNFKEQ.

The chain employs TRBV7-2 and TRBJ2-7; maybe TRBD2 (6 bases). Trimming shortened V by 5 bases and J by 0 bases, and 17 bases separated the two germline ends. The length of the CDR3 is 16 residues. Per the germline V gene, CDR1 is SGHTA and CDR2 is FQGNSA. CDR3 protein: CASSRGRGQNSYEQYF. The CDR3 coding sequence is TGTGCCAGCAGCCGAGGGCGGGGTCAAAACTCCTACGAGCAGTACTTC.

The V call is TRBV28, the J call TRBJ2-4, with D perhaps matching TRBD1 (7 bases). The CDR3 spans 13 residues. CDR1 is MDHEN, CDR2 SYDVKM, per germline. The ends were cut back, 8 bases at V and 5 bases at J, with 13 bases in the middle. The CDR3 nucleotides read TGTGCCAGCTTAAGCAGGGGGGAAAACATTCAGTACTTC. Translation gives CASLSRGENIQYF. The entire variable domain, with the rest obtained from reference TRBV28 and TRBJ2-4, is as follows: DVKVTQSSRYLVKRTGEKVFLECVQDMDHENMFWYRQDPGLGLRLIYFSYDVKMKEKGDIPEGYSVSREKKERFSLILESASTNQTSMYLCASLSRGENIQYFGAGTRLSVL.

The chain uses TRBV29-1 and TRBJ2-3, with D perhaps matching TRBD2 (6 bases). Trimming took off 8 bases at V and 6 bases at J, with 18 bases between the two ends. The CDR3 consists of 13 residues. CDR1 is SQVTM, CDR2 ANQGSEA, per germline. As DNA, the CDR3 is TGCAGCACCGGGGACTGGCTCGTGGATACGCAGTATTTT. This translates into CSTGDWLVDTQYF.

The J gene is TRBJ1-6, the V gene TRBV28; a weak D match, TRBD1 (5 bases). Trimming removed 6 bases at V and 8 bases at J, with 11 bases between. CDR1 is MDHEN, CDR2 SYDVKM, per germline. The CDR3 runs to 13 residues. DNA of the CDR3: TGTGCCAGCAGGGGGGTTTTTGATTCACCCCTCCACTTT. Its translation is CASRGVFDSPLHF.